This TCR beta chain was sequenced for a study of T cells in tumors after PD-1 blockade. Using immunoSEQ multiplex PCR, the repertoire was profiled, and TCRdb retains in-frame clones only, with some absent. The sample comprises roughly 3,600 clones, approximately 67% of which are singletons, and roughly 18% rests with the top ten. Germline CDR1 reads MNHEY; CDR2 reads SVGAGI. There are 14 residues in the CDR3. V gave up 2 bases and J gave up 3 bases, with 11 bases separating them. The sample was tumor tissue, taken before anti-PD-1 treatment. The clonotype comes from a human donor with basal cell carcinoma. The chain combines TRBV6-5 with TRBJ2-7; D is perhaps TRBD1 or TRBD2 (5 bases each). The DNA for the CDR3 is TGTGCCAGCAGTTACGCTTCGGGACGCTACGAGCAGTACTTC. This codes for CASSYASGRYEQYF.